One sample yielded the 19 T cell receptor beta chains listed below, sequenced in a study of cytomegalovirus exposure and HLA in healthy donors. PCR primers comprised 60 Vbeta and 13 Jbeta primers. Clones were read by immunoSEQ multiplex PCR, and TCRdb kept only the in-frame ones, dropping some. The table has around 90,000 clones, around four fifths seen once; the top ten hold around 3.2%. The specimen was PBMCs. The receptors come from a middle-aged woman in good health and CMV-seronegative.

The chain combines TRBV18 with TRBJ1-4; 9 nucleotides align to TRBD1. This CDR3 has 15 amino acids. CDR1 KGHSH and CDR2 LQKENI come from the germline V gene. Unmatched junction bases numbered 9, after V lost 5 bases and J lost 8 bases. In DNA form, the CDR3 reads TGTGCCAGCTCATCCGGACAGGGGCCAGGGGAAAAACTGTTTTTT. Its protein product is CASSSGQGPGEKLFF.

The chain links TRBV25-1 to TRBJ2-3, with 11 nucleotides matching TRBD1. Looked up from germline, CDR1 is MGHDK and CDR2 is SYGVNS. This CDR3 has 15 amino acids. Trimming at V came to 5 bases and at J to 5 bases, leaving 6 bases not matched to a gene. The CDR3 sequence is CASSKPGQGVDTQYF. CDR3 nucleotides: TGTGCCAGCAGTAAACCGGGACAGGGGGTAGATACGCAGTATTTT.

The chain links TRBV28 to TRBJ1-4, with TRBD1 matching 7 bases. The CDR3 loop spans 14 amino acids. The V and J ends lost 6 bases and 3 bases, in that order; junction bases with no gene match: 4. Germline V gene data show CDR1 as MDHEN and CDR2 as SYDVKM. The CDR3 DNA follows: TGTGCCAGCAGATCCGGGACAGCTAATGAAAAACTGTTTTTT. Encoded protein: CASRSGTANEKLFF.

This clone was detected once. The genes are TRBV6-5 and TRBJ1-5; 7 positions match TRBD1. The V gene's germline CDR1 is MNHEY and CDR2 SVGAGI. The CDR3 length is 15 residues. Trimming took 6 bases from V and 5 from J; bases not matched to a gene: 10. This chain's CDR3 is CASSSSTGNDQPQHF. Here the CDR3 DNA reads TGTGCCAGCAGCTCATCGACAGGGAATGATCAGCCCCAGCATTTT.

The rearrangement uses TRBV6-6 and TRBJ1-1; 7 bases line up with TRBD1. Germline V gene sequence: CDR1 MNHNY, CDR2 SVGAGI (reference sequence). The CDR3 contains 14 residues. The ends lost 6 bases at V and 11 bases at J; junction bases unmatched: 15. The CDR3 bases are TGTGCCAGCAGGACGGGGACAGAGCGATCAAAGGCTTTCTTT. Translation: CASRTGTERSKAFF.

The V gene is TRBV20-1, the J gene TRBJ2-7; TRBD2 is a possible D gene (6 bases). CDR1 and CDR2 (germline): DFQATT, SNEGSKA (reference sequence). Trimming removed 6 bases from V and 6 bases from J, with 12 bases in between. The CDR3 has 11 amino acids. In DNA form, the CDR3 reads TGCAGTGCCGCGGAGGGGCTCGAGCAGTACTTC. Amino acid sequence: CSAAEGLEQYF.

The chain combines TRBV28 with TRBJ2-7, with TRBD1 matching over 10 bases. The CDR3 sequence is 15 residues long. The V gene's germline CDR1 is MDHEN and CDR2 SYDVKM. V gave up 5 bases and J gave up 6 bases; unmatched junction bases: 10. CDR3 in DNA: TGTGCCAGCAGTATCCCCGGGACAGGGGTGTGCGAGCAGTACTTC. Encoded protein: CASSIPGTGVCEQYF.

The chain is built from TRBV2 and TRBJ2-3, with 9 bases aligning to TRBD2. In germline, CDR1 is SNHLY, CDR2 FYNNEI. V trimming: 11 bases; J trimming: 0 bases; junction bases outside the gene matches: 6. This CDR3 is built from 14 residues. The DNA of the CDR3 is TGTGCCGGACCGCTAGCGGGAAGCACAGATACGCAGTATTTT. It yields the protein CAGPLAGSTDTQYF.

V and J are TRBV28 and TRBJ2-2; D might be TRBD2 (7 bases). Trimming took 5 bases from V and 5 from J, leaving 15 bases between them. The CDR3 extends over 15 amino acids. Germline CDR1 reads MDHEN; CDR2 reads SYDVKM. CDR3 nucleotides: TGTGCCAGCAGTATGGGGGGGGCGGGGACCGGGGAGCTGTTTTTT. Residues: CASSMGGAGTGELFF.

This chain uses TRBV28 with TRBJ2-7; TRBD1 aligns across 8 bases. The CDR3 spans 14 residues. With 3 bases clipped from V and 5 bases from J, the junction kept 6 bases outside the gene matches. CDR1 MDHEN and CDR2 SYDVKM come from the germline V gene. CDR3 nucleotides: TGTGCCAGCAGTTTCTCGGACAGGGTCCACGAGCAGTACTTC. Translating gives CASSFSDRVHEQYF. The variable domain in full, completed from reference TRBV28 and TRBJ2-7, reads DVKVTQSSRYLVKRTGEKVFLECVQDMDHENMFWYRQDPGLGLRLIYFSYDVKMKEKGDIPEGYSVSREKKERFSLILESASTNQTSMYLCASSFSDRVHEQYFGPGTRLTVT.

The chain links TRBV7-2 to TRBJ2-3; 7 positions agree with TRBD1. The CDR3 covers 15 residues. V lost 1 base, J lost 0 bases, and 1 base stayed unmatched. Germline-derived CDR1 and CDR2 are SGHTA and FQGNSA. DNA for the CDR3: TGTGCCAGCAGCTTAGACAGGGGAAGCACAGATACGCAGTATTTT. Translation: CASSLDRGSTDTQYF.

The chain has TRBV7-8 and TRBJ1-5; D uncertain. Germline-derived CDR1 and CDR2 are SGHVS and FQNEAQ. The CDR3 consists of 13 residues. V was clipped by 5 bases and J by 5 bases, with 10 bases between them. The CDR3: CASSLSGDQPQHF. In nucleotides, the CDR3 is TGTGCCAGCAGCCTCTCCGGGGATCAGCCCCAGCATTTT. Variable domain in full (rest from reference TRBV7-8 and TRBJ1-5): GAGVSQSPRYKVAKRGQDVALRCDPISGHVSLFWYQQALGQGPEFLTYFQNEAQLDKSGLPSDRFFAERPEGSVSTLKIQRTQQEDSAVYLCASSLSGDQPQHFGDGTRLSIL.

The chain couples TRBV7-6 to TRBJ2-7; tentatively, D is TRBD1 (5 bases). Trimming removed 4 bases at V and 3 bases at J, with 13 bases between. Germline CDR1 SGHVS, CDR2 FNYEAQ. The CDR3 has 14 amino acids. CDR3 amino acids: CASSSRGGLYEQYF. The CDR3 DNA is TGTGCCAGCAGCTCAAGGGGCGGCCTCTACGAGCAGTACTTC. The full variable domain, completed using reference TRBV7-6 and TRBJ2-7, is GAGVSQSPRYKVTKRGQDVALRCDPISGHVSLYWYRQALGQGPEFLTYFNYEAQQDKSGLPNDRFSAERPEGSISTLTIQRTEQRDSAMYRCASSSRGGLYEQYFGPGTRLTVT.

This clone was seen only a few times. The chain joins TRBV27 to TRBJ2-1; D gene uncertain. The CDR3 is 15 residues long. Per the germline V gene, CDR1 is MNHEY and CDR2 is SMNVEV (reference sequence). Between the trimmed V and J ends, which lost 6 bases and 5 bases, there was a span of 17 bases. The CDR3 DNA follows: TGTGCCAGCAGCGTTATTGGCCCCGATAACAATGAGCAGTTCTTC. This encodes CASSVIGPDNNEQFF.

The V and J genes are TRBV7-2 and TRBJ1-4, with D maybe TRBD1 (5 bases). This CDR3 has 15 amino acids. The germline V and J ends were trimmed by 5 bases and 7 bases, with 17 bases remaining between them. CDR1 SGHTA and CDR2 FQGNSA come from the germline V gene. The CDR3 here is CASSIRRQGGEKLFF. As DNA, the CDR3 is TGTGCCAGCAGCATCCGGCGGCAGGGTGGTGAAAAACTGTTTTTT.

V usage is TRBV2 and J usage is TRBJ2-7, with D unclear. Germline loops: CDR1 SNHLY, CDR2 FYNNEI. V lost 1 base and J lost 3, with 16 bases in between. The CDR3 runs 16 residues. As DNA, the CDR3 is TGTGCCAGCAGTGAAGTGGTCTTGTTACTAAACTACGAGCAGTACTTC. Its translation is CASSEVVLLLNYEQYF. Using reference TRBV2 and TRBJ2-7 for the parts outside the CDR3, the full variable domain is EPEVTQTPSHQVTQMGQEVILRCVPISNHLYFYWYRQILGQKVEFLVSFYNNEISEKSEIFDDQFSVERPDGSNFTLKIRSTKLEDSAMYFCASSEVVLLLNYEQYFGPGTRLTVT.

V gene TRBV9 combines with J gene TRBJ1-1, with a possible D match to TRBD1 (5 bases). Germline V lookup: CDR1 SGDLS, CDR2 YYNGEE. V lost 4 bases and J lost 3, with 10 bases in between. CDR3 length equals 13 residues. CDR3 in amino acids: CASSHQGDTEAFF. The CDR3 DNA is TGTGCCAGCAGCCACCAGGGTGACACTGAAGCTTTCTTT.

The rearrangement links TRBV9 to TRBJ2-3; TRBD2 might be the D (5 bases). CDR1 and CDR2 (germline): SGDLS, YYNGEE. V lost 4 bases and J 5 bases, leaving 8 bases between the germline ends. CDR3 length: 12 residues. The CDR3 loop is CASSWAGDTQYF. The CDR3 DNA follows: TGTGCCAGCAGCTGGGCGGGAGATACGCAGTATTTT.

This clone has a handful of counts. This chain connects TRBV2 to TRBJ2-3; 13 nucleotides line up with TRBD2. The junction had 4 bases not matched to a gene; V was cut back by 6 bases and J by 1 base. The CDR3 is made up of 16 amino acids. Germline V gene lookup returns CDR1 SNHLY and CDR2 FYNNEI. The CDR3 nucleotides are TGTGCCAGCAGGGGGACTAGCGGGACCCGCACAGATACGCAGTATTTT. It specifies CASRGTSGTRTDTQYF.